This T cell receptor (beta chain) was recorded in a study of Graves' ophthalmopathy and Graves' hyperthyroidism. Whole-study findings and limits: With 65% to 71% sensitivity and approximately 72% specificity, the model predicted ophthalmopathy progression. Using 13 signatures, a model distinguished ophthalmopathy from stable hyperthyroidism, reaching about 89% sensitivity and roughly 80% specificity. Blood also harbored most expanded thyroid clonotypes above 0.001 frequency.

Germline CDR1 reads MNHEY; CDR2 reads SVGEGT. V dropped 6 bases and J dropped 5; count of bases not matched to a gene: 9. The CDR3 sequence is 15 residues long. Amplified TCR beta CDR3 regions were obtained using RNA transcripts as template. HTBI primers were employed in first-round RT-PCR, then a second-round multiplex PCR followed. TCRdb used MiXCR to reprocess the multiplex PCR reads, holding one entry per CDR3 protein. The sample includes approximately 380,000 distinct CDR3 sequences, roughly 20% of them seen just once. In its sample, this clonotype was seen many times. What it recognizes is unknown.

The clonotype was recovered from a woman between 18 and 29 years old with stable Graves' hyperthyroidism. The chain has TRBV6-2 or TRBV6-3 and TRBJ2-7; 11 nucleotides line up with TRBD1. Sequences were obtained from peripheral blood. In DNA, the CDR3 is TGTGCCAGCAGCAGCGGACAGGGGGCTACGAACGAGCAGTACTTC. Protein: CASSSGQGATNEQYF.